This T cell receptor beta chain was recovered during a study of blood T cell repertoires in COVID-19. The sample holds many counts of this clone. Original processing methods: Counts of nucleated cells, estimated from reference gene primer amplification, were obtained. TCRdb keeps only in-frame clones here, not all; method: immunoSEQ multiplex PCR. V, J and clone size reflect that table, while D and trimming were determined from the DNA. The sample holds under 60,000 clones, over 70% seen once. This CDR3 spans 11 amino acids. V lost 4 bases and J lost 2, with 2 bases in between. Germline V CDR1 and CDR2: SGHTA, FQGNSA.

The chain couples TRBV7-2 to TRBJ2-5; D unresolved. What was sequenced was peripheral blood. The TCR sequence derives from a man aged 70 or older with acute or convalescent COVID-19. The CDR3 nucleotides are TGTGCCAGCAGCTCGCAAGAGACCCAGTACTTC. Translating gives CASSSQETQYF.